The clone carrying this T cell receptor beta chain has ten or more counts. What it binds is not known. Germline CDR1 reads MNHNS; CDR2 reads SASEGT. The CDR3 is made up of 13 amino acids. Trimming took off 5 bases at V and 2 bases at J, with 9 bases between the two ends. This entry is derived from a study of metastatic and nonmetastatic thyroid tumors. The wider study: Malignant thyroid and benign thyroid patients provided blood and tumor or nodule tissue whose repertoires were compared.

Authors' methods: A classifier for distant metastasis in papillary thyroid cancer was constructed using CDR3 differences observed across clinicopathological groups. Via MiXCR, TCRdb re-called the PCR reads. The V and J calls were not made by the authors but by TCRdb's processing. The table has 19,000 or so clones, approximately 25% seen once. Overall study findings and caveats: Across blood and tumor, TCR beta diversity in malignant thyroid tumors was reportedly significantly higher than in benign nodules.

Every patient underwent thyroid surgery untreated. The source is a female donor with papillary thyroid cancer or a benign thyroid nodule (not recorded which). Some clones in this sample may be carry-over from other donors' samples. Sequences were obtained from blood. The J gene is TRBJ1-1, the V gene TRBV6-1; D remains ambiguous. The CDR3 nucleotides read TGTGCCAGCAGTTCCATTATTAACACTGAAGCTTTCTTT. This sequence encodes CASSSIINTEAFF.